This T cell receptor beta chain is drawn from a study of beta chain features in type 1 diabetes. Broader study findings: Type 1 diabetes patients showed a moderate but significant shortening of TCRB CDR3s in all four CD4+ subsets. Naive, central memory and Treg TCRB repertoires appeared more alike in patients than in healthy donors.

This CDR3 is built from 16 residues. The V end lost 0 bases, the J end lost 0 bases, and 9 bases lay between the germline ends. CDR1 is LGHNA, CDR2 YNFKEQ, per germline. This clone was observed a handful of times. Antigen unknown. Every bit of the isolated RNA underwent reverse transcription, so sequencing read expressed TCRB transcripts. Samples of naive, central memory and regulatory T cells yielded a mean of about 3.8 million reads. Sequencing was performed with immunoSEQ multiplex PCR; in TCRdb, only in-frame clones are kept and a portion is missing. The data show 600,000 to 700,000 clones, around 11% seen once.

V and J are TRBV4-2 and TRBJ2-4, with unresolved D. The sequenced sample was naive CD4+ T cells from blood. This clonotype was sampled from a man aged 25 to 45 with type 1 diabetes. CDR3 sequence reads: CASSQDPFIAKNIQYF. In nucleotides, the CDR3 is TGTGCCAGCAGCCAAGATCCGTTCATAGCCAAAAACATTCAGTACTTC.